The present T cell receptor (beta chain) was sequenced within a study of cytomegalovirus exposure and HLA in healthy donors. This clone was found a few times. The antigen is unknown. The donors were healthy bone marrow donors. The CDR3 contains 15 residues. Germline CDR1 SGHDT, CDR2 YYEEEE. Deletions cut 1 base from V and 2 bases from J, with 10 bases between. Overall study results and limits: Fewer N-insertions than the roughly 670-donor mean were reportedly shown by an Asian-associated ancestry cluster in a later analysis. In terms of immune exposure information, only CMV serostatus was available. Later analysis placed DRB1 highest and HLA-C lowest in TCR association rates, which differed by HLA locus.

The PCR ran on 60 Vbeta and 13 Jbeta primers. Some clones are missing from TCRdb's copy, which holds only in-frame ones; the method was immunoSEQ multiplex PCR. This sample has tens of thousands of clones, with 65% to 75% found just once. The source is a man aged 35 to 55 in good health and CMV-seropositive. V is TRBV5-6 and J is TRBJ1-5; D perhaps matches TRBD1 (6 bases). The specimen sequenced was PBMCs. The CDR3, as DNA: TGTGCCAGCAGCTTGACAGGGTCGGGCAATCAGCCCCAGCATTTT. It codes for CASSLTGSGNQPQHF.